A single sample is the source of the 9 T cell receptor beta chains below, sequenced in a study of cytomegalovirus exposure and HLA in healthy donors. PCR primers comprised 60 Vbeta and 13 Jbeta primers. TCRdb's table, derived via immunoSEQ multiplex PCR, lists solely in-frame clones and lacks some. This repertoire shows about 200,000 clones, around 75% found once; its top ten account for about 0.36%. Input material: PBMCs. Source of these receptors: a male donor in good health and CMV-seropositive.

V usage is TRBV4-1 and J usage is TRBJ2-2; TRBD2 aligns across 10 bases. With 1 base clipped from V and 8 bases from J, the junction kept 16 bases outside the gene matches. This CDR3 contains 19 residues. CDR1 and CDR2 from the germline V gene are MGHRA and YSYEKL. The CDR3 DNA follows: TGCGCCAGCAGCCAAGTCCACCTAGCGGGAGAGGGAGGGATAGGGGAGCTGTTTTTT. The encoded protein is CASSQVHLAGEGGIGELFF.

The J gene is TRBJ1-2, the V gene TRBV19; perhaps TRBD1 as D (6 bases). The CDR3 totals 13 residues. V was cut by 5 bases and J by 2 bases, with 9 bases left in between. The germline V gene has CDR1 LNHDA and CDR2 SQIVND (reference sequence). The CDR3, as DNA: TGTGCCAGTAGTCAGGGGTTGAACTATGGCTACACCTTC. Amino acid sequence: CASSQGLNYGYTF. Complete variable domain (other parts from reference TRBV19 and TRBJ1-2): DGGITQSPKYLFRKEGQNVTLSCEQNLNHDAMYWYRQDPGQGLRLIYYSQIVNDFQKGDIAEGYSVSREKKESFPLTVTSAQKNPTAFYLCASSQGLNYGYTFGSGTRLTVV.

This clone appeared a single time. The CDR3 DNA follows: TGTGCCATCAGTGGACCGGGACAGGGGTCCGGGGAGCAGTACTTC. Its protein is CAISGPGQGSGEQYF. V and J are TRBV10-3 and TRBJ2-7; TRBD1 agrees at 10 bases. Looked up from germline, CDR1 is ENHRY and CDR2 is SYGVKD. The CDR3 totals 15 residues. The V and J ends lost 4 bases and 7 bases, in that order; junction bases with no gene match: 10.

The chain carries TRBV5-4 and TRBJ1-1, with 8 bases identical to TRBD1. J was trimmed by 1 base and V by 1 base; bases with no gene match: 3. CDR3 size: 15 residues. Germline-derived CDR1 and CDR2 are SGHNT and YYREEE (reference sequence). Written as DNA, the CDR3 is TGTGCCAGCAGCTTGAGGGACAGGAAGAACACTGAAGCTTTCTTT. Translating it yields CASSLRDRKNTEAFF.

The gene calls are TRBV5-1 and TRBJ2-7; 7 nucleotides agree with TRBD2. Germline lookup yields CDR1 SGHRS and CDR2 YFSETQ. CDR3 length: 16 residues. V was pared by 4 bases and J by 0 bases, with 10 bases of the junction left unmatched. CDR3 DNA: TGCGCCAGCAGCATAACCCCTAGCGGAAGCTCCTACGAGCAGTACTTC. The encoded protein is CASSITPSGSSYEQYF.

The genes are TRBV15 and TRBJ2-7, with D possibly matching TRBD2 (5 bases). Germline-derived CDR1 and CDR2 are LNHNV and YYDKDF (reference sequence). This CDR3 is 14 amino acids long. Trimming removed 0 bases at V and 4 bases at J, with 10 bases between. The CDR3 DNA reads TGTGCCACCAGCAGAGAGGGCAGGAGGTACGAGCAGTACTTC. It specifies CATSREGRRYEQYF. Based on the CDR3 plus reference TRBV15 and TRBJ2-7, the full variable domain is DAMVIQNPRYQVTQFGKPVTLSCSQTLNHNVMYWYQQKSSQAPKLLFHYYDKDFNNEADTPDNFQSRRPNTSFCFLDIRSPGLGDTAMYLCATSREGRRYEQYFGPGTRLTVT.

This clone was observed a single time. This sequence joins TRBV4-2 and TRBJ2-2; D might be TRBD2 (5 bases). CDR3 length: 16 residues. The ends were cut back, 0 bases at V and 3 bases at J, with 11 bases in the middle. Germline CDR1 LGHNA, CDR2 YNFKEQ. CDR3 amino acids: CASSQDGLAYTGELFF. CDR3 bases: TGTGCCAGCAGCCAAGATGGCCTAGCCTACACCGGGGAGCTGTTTTTT.

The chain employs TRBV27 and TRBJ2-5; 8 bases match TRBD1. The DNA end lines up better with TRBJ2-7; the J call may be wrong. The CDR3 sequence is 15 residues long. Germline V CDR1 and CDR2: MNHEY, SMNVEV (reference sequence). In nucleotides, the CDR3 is TGTGCCAGCAGTTACACCCGGGACAGGTTCTACGAGCAGTACTTC. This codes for CASSYTRDRFYEQYF.

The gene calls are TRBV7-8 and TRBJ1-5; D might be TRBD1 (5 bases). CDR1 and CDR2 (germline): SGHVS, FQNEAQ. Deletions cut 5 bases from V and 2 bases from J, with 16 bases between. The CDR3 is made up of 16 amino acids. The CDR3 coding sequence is TGTGCCAGCAGCCAAAAGACAGCTTATGGCAATCAGCCCCAGCATTTT. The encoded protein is CASSQKTAYGNQPQHF.